This TCR beta chain derives from a study of cytomegalovirus exposure and HLA in healthy donors. The germline V gene has CDR1 SGHTS and CDR2 YDEGEE. J was trimmed by 4 bases and V by 4 bases; bases with no gene match: 6. The CDR3 extends over 14 amino acids. Broader study findings: Serostatus for CMV was the only available immune exposure information. For most TCR beta V segments, an earlier analysis put the productive rate at about 87% or about 30% of the time.

Remarks on this clone: The antigen remains unidentified.

Primers included in the PCR were 60 Vbeta and 13 Jbeta primers. Sequenced by immunoSEQ multiplex PCR; TCRdb stores in-frame clones only, minus some. The sample lists 150,000 to 200,000 clones; 82% were seen once. The rearrangement links TRBV5-8 to TRBJ1-1; 8 nucleotides align to TRBD1. Sequenced sample: PBMCs. The TCR was taken from a male donor in good health and CMV-seronegative. CDR3 residues: CASSDGQGGTEAFF. The CDR3 DNA sequence: TGTGCCAGCAGCGACGGACAGGGTGGCACTGAAGCTTTCTTT.